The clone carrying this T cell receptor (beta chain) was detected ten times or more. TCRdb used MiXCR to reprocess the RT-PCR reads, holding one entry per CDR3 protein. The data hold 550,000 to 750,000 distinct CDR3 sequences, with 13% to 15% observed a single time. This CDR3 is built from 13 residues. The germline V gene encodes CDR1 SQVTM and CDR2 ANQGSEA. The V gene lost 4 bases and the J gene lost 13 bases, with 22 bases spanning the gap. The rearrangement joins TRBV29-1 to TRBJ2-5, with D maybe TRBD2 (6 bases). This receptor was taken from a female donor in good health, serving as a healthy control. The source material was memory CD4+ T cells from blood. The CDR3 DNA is TGCAGCGTTGTCCTTTCAGGGACTCCGTCAAGGTACTTC. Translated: CSVVLSGTPSRYF.